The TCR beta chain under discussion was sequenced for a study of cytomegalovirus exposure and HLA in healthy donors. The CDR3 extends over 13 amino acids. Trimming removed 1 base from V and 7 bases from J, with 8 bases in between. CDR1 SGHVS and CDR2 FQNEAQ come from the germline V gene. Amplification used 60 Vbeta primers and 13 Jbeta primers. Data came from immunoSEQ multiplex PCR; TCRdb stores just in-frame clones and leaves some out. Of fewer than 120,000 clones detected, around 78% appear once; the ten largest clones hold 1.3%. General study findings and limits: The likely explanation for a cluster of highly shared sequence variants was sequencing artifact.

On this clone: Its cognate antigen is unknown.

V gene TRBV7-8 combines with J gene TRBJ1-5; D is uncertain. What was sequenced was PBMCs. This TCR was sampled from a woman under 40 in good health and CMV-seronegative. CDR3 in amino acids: CASSLDGQQPQHF. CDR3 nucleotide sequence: TGTGCCAGCAGCTTAGATGGGCAACAGCCCCAGCATTTT.